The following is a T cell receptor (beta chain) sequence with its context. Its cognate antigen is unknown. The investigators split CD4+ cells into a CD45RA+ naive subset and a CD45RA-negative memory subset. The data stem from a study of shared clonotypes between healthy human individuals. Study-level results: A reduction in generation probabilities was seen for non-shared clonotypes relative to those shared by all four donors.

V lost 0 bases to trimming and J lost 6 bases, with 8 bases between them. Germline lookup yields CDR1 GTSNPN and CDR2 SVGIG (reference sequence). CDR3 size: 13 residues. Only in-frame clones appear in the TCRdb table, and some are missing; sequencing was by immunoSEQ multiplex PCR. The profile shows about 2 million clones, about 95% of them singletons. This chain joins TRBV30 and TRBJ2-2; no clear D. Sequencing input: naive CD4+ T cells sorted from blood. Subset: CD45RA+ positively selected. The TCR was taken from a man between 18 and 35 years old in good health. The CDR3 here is CAWSVTGPGELFF. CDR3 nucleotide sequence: TGTGCCTGGAGTGTAACTGGGCCCGGGGAGCTGTTTTTT. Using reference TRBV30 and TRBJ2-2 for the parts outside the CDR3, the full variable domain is SQTIHQWPATLVQPVGSPLSLECTVEGTSNPNLYWYRQAAGRGLQLLFYSVGIGQISSEVPQNLSASRPQDRQFILSSKKLLLSDSGFYLCAWSVTGPGELFFGEGSRLTVL.